This entry describes one TCR beta chain. Antigen: not known. The data derive from a study of T cell repertoires in cytomegalovirus infection. As for the study in general: Evidence of both CMV infection and a matching HLA type came from public TCR beta signatures. Findings and caveats of the study: Dominating the ex vivo response were HLA-C-restricted CMV-specific TCR beta clonotypes. Summed public TCR beta family frequency identified CMV carriers bearing the relevant HLA.

TCRdb independently ran MiXCR on the reads; one entry per CDR3 protein. This sample has roughly 920,000 distinct CDR3 sequences, with 31% found just once. V lost 0 bases to trimming and J lost 3 bases, with 9 bases between them. CDR3 length: 14 amino acids. CDR1 MDHEN and CDR2 SYDVKM come from the germline V gene. The rearrangement links TRBV28 to TRBJ2-7; D gene unclear. The source is a human donor in good health (CMV status not recorded). Some clones in this sample may be carry-over from other donors' samples. Sample: cultured CD8+ T cells from PBMCs, taken from culture after CMV antigen stimulation. CDR3 amino acids: CASSLCGWDYEQYV. In DNA, the CDR3 is TGTGCCAGCAGTTTATGCGGGTGGGACTACGAGCAGTACGTC.